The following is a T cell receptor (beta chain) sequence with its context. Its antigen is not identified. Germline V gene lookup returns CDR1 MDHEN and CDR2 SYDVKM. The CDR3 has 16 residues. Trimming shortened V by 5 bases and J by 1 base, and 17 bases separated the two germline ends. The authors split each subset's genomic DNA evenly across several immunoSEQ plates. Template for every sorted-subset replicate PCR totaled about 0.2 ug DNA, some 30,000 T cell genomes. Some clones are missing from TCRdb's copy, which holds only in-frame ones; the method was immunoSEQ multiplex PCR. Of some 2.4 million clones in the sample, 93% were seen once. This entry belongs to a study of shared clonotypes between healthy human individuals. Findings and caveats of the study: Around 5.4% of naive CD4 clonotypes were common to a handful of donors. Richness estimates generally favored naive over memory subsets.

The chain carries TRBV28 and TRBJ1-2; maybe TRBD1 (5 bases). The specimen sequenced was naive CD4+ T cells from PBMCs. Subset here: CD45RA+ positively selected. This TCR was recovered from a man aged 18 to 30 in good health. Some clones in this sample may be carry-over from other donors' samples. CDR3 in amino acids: CASSPLTGNINYGYTF. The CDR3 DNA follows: TGTGCCAGCAGTCCCCTAACAGGCAATATTAACTATGGCTACACCTTC.